Below are 26 T cell receptor beta chains sequenced from a single sample in a study of T cells in Graves' hyperthyroidism and ophthalmopathy. Amplified TCR beta CDR3 regions came from RNA transcripts. A first-round RT-PCR of the TCR CDR3 used the HTBI primer set. Via MiXCR, TCRdb re-called the multiplex PCR reads, giving one row per CDR3 protein. The sample gives roughly 400,000 distinct CDR3 sequences, around 25% of which show up once; around 70% is in the top ten. The sequencing sample was made of blood. The receptors here all came from a man aged 45-65 years with Graves' hyperthyroidism.

In its sample, this clonotype was seen a few times. The CDR3 coding sequence is TGTGCCACCAGTGATTGGAGAAATCAGCCCCAGCATTTT. Translation gives CATSDWRNQPQHF. V and J are TRBV24-1 and TRBJ1-5, with D hard to call. CDR1 and CDR2 from the germline V gene are KGHDR and SFDVKD. V was trimmed by 2 bases and J by 4 bases, leaving 5 bases between them. This CDR3 contains 13 residues.

The chain uses TRBV29-1 and TRBJ1-2, with D uncertain. The CDR3 has 13 amino acids. The germline gives CDR1 SQVTM, CDR2 ANQGSEA. The V gene lost 2 bases and the J gene lost 8 bases, with 15 bases spanning the gap. CDR3 protein: CSVESLVYSGYTF. CDR3 DNA: TGCAGCGTTGAATCCCTAGTCTACTCCGGCTACACCTTC.

The chain is built from TRBV12-3 or TRBV12-4 and TRBJ2-1; 9 nucleotides match TRBD2. Trimming cost V 8 bases and J 7 bases; bases outside gene matches: 9. This CDR3 has 14 amino acids. CDR3 in DNA: TGTGCCAGCCAGGGACTAGCAGTTAGGAATGAGCAGTTCTTC. Its protein is CASQGLAVRNEQFF.

Ten or more counts support this clonotype. The rearrangement links TRBV12-3 or TRBV12-4 to TRBJ2-1; D is perhaps TRBD2 (6 bases). Trimming took off 2 bases at V and 5 bases at J, with 7 bases between the two ends. The CDR3 covers 13 residues. The CDR3, as DNA: TGTGCCAGCAGTTTACTAGCGAACAATGAGCAGTTCTTC. Translating gives CASSLLANNEQFF.

This clonotype was recorded a few times. This CDR3 is CASSSLRTSGRAFSNEQFF. CDR3 coding DNA: TGTGCCAGCAGCTCGCTAAGGACTAGCGGGAGGGCCTTCTCAAATGAGCAGTTCTTC. The genes are TRBV11-2 and TRBJ2-1; TRBD2 agrees at 15 bases. CDR1 and CDR2 from the germline V gene are SGHAT and FQNNGV. J lost 7 bases, V lost 4 bases, and 14 bases had no gene match. The CDR3 contains 19 residues.

This rearrangement joins TRBV9 to TRBJ1-1, with TRBD1 as a possible D gene (6 bases). The CDR3 consists of 14 residues. Germline CDR1 reads SGDLS; CDR2 reads YYNGEE. Trimming took off 2 bases at V and 0 bases at J, with 8 bases between the two ends. CDR3 coding DNA: TGTGCCAGCAGCGTGGGACATTTGAACACTGAAGCTTTCTTT. It is translated as CASSVGHLNTEAFF.

V and J are TRBV20-1 and TRBJ1-5; 7 bases map to TRBD1. CDR3 length equals 13 residues. With 6 bases clipped from V and 1 base from J, the junction kept 3 bases outside the gene matches. Germline lookup yields CDR1 DFQATT and CDR2 SNEGSKA (reference sequence). The CDR3 nucleotides read TGCAGTGCCGGGGACAGCAGCAATCAGCCCCAGCATTTT. Protein sequence: CSAGDSSNQPQHF.

The chain couples TRBV20-1 to TRBJ2-7, with 7 nucleotides matching TRBD1. The CDR3 sequence is 13 residues long. Germline V gene sequence: CDR1 DFQATT, CDR2 SNEGSKA (reference sequence). V lost 5 bases and J lost 5; bases outside the gene matches: 9. The CDR3 protein is CSAGRQGIHEQYF. The CDR3 coding sequence is TGCAGTGCTGGGAGACAGGGAATCCACGAGCAGTACTTC.

V and J are TRBV3-1 and TRBJ2-7, with D unclear. This CDR3 region has 13 residues. The germline CDR1 and CDR2 sequences are LGHDT and YNNKEL (reference sequence). The V and J ends lost 4 bases and 4 bases respectively, with 11 bases between them. This CDR3 reads CASSPLTGYEQYF. The CDR3 region has the DNA TGTGCCAGCAGCCCCCTCACGGGTTACGAGCAGTACTTC.

About this clonotype itself: A much larger clone is a single base away; this may be a read error. The CDR3 nucleotides read TGTGTCAGCGGCAACAGAAGGGTTAACGGGGCTTTCTTT. The encoded protein is CVSGNRRVNGAFF. The chain employs TRBV6-2 or TRBV6-3 and TRBJ1-1, with D hard to call. The CDR3 covers 13 residues. The germline gives CDR1 MNHEY, CDR2 SVGEGT.

V is TRBV5-5 and J is TRBJ1-1; 9 bases fit TRBD1. Trimming took 4 bases from V and 8 from J; bases not matched to a gene: 9. Germline V gene data show CDR1 as SGHKS and CDR2 as YYEKEE (reference sequence). The CDR3 totals 14 residues. CDR3 DNA sequence: TGTGCCAGCAGCACACAGGGGGCCGGCCGGGAAGCTTTCTTT. It translates to CASSTQGAGREAFF. The full variable domain, completed using reference TRBV5-5 and TRBJ1-1, is DAGVTQSPTHLIKTRGQQVTLRCSPISGHKSVSWYQQVLGQGPQFIFQYYEKEERGRGNFPDRFSARQFPNYSSELNVNALLLGDSALYLCASSTQGAGREAFFGQGTRLTVV.

Details on this clonotype: Since a much larger clone is just one base distant, this may be a read error. The chain combines TRBV11-3 with TRBJ2-1, with D unclear. The CDR3 length is 13 residues. V was trimmed by 5 bases and J by 10 bases, leaving 15 bases between them. Germline assignment: CDR1 SGHNT and CDR2 YENEEA. CDR3 bases: TGTGCCAGCAGCCAGAGGACGGCCCCGGAGCAGTTCTTC. It codes for CASSQRTAPEQFF.

This clonotype occurred many times. V is TRBV20-1 and J is TRBJ2-5, with 7 bases aligning to TRBD1. The J segment lost 5 bases and the V segment lost 5 bases, leaving 14 bases of the junction unmatched. This CDR3 region has 15 residues. CDR1 and CDR2 from the germline V gene are DFQATT and SNEGSKA (reference sequence). The CDR3 nucleotides are TGCAGTGCTGTACGGTACAGGGGTGGAGTGGAGACCCAGTACTTC. Its protein product is CSAVRYRGGVETQYF.

This clonotype was observed many times. The chain couples TRBV28 to TRBJ2-5, with D possibly TRBD1 on 6 matching bases. Between the trimmed V and J ends, which lost 4 bases and 3 bases, there was a span of 15 bases. Germline CDR1 and CDR2: MDHEN and SYDVKM. The CDR3 runs to 15 residues. The CDR3 spells CASSSFIRTEETQYF. The CDR3 DNA sequence: TGTGCCAGCAGTTCATTTATTCGGACAGAAGAGACCCAGTACTTC.

There are many counts of this clonotype. V usage is TRBV7-9 and J usage is TRBJ2-7; 7 nucleotides align to TRBD2. V lost 1 base to trimming and J lost 4 bases; unmatched junction nucleotides: 7. From germline, CDR1 is SEHNR and CDR2 FQNEAQ (reference sequence). The CDR3 totals 15 residues. CDR3 in DNA: TGTGCCAGCAGCTTAGAACGGGAGGCACCTTACGAGCAGTACTTC. Amino acids: CASSLEREAPYEQYF.

This clonotype has only one observation. The V gene is TRBV12-3 or TRBV12-4, the J gene TRBJ1-4; D ambiguous. Trimming cost V 9 bases and J 8 bases, with 16 bases left between them. This CDR3 has 13 residues. CDR3 nucleotide sequence: TGTGCCAGTTCAAAGGACGGCCGAGAAAAACTGTTTTTT. Its protein is CASSKDGREKLFF.

This clonotype was counted ten times or more. This chain connects TRBV30 to TRBJ1-1; D ambiguous. This CDR3 has 11 residues. Trimming took 7 bases from V and 1 from J, leaving 7 bases between them. Germline V CDR1 and CDR2: GTSNPN, SVGIG (reference sequence). Here the CDR3 reads CASGRNTEAFF. The CDR3 nucleotides are TGTGCCTCGGGGAGGAACACTGAAGCTTTCTTT.

A few counts support this clonotype. The chain recombines TRBV12-5 with TRBJ2-1; no clear D gene. Germline lookup yields CDR1 LGHNT and CDR2 FRNRAP. Between the trimmed V and J ends, which lost 11 bases and 4 bases, there was a span of 18 bases. The CDR3 totals 14 residues. The CDR3 DNA sequence: TGTGCTTGGCTTGATCCGGGCGGATACAATGAGCAGTTCTTC. It is translated as CAWLDPGGYNEQFF.

V is TRBV11-3 and J is TRBJ1-4; D gene uncertain. The CDR3 spans 12 residues. Germline CDR1 and CDR2: SGHNT and YENEEA. With 1 base removed from V and 8 bases from J, the gap between germline ends came to 5 bases. The CDR3 is CASSLAGEKLFF. CDR3 DNA: TGTGCCAGCAGCTTAGCTGGAGAAAAACTGTTTTTT.

The rearrangement joins TRBV27 to TRBJ2-3, with a tentative D call TRBD2 (6 bases). The CDR3 length is 16 residues. The germline V and J ends were trimmed by 6 bases and 4 bases, with 20 bases remaining between them. The germline V gene encodes CDR1 MNHEY and CDR2 SMNVEV (reference sequence). CDR3 sequence (DNA): TGTGCCAGCAGCCCCGAGGGAGCGGGTGGCGCAGATACGCAGTATTTT. It codes for CASSPEGAGGADTQYF.

This clonotype was recorded at least ten times. The chain couples TRBV3-1 to TRBJ1-2; no clear D. The germline CDR1 and CDR2 sequences are LGHDT and YNNKEL (reference sequence). The CDR3 consists of 12 residues. The V gene lost 1 base and the J gene lost 9 bases, with 9 bases spanning the gap. CDR3 DNA: TGTGCCAGCAGCCAAGTTGAGGACCGCTACACCTTC. Translation: CASSQVEDRYTF.

The chain couples TRBV7-9 to TRBJ2-7; a possible D gene is TRBD2 (6 bases). Germline V gives CDR1 SEHNR, CDR2 FQNEAQ (reference sequence). Between the trimmed V and J ends, which lost 5 bases and 3 bases, there was a span of 26 bases. The CDR3 extends over 18 amino acids. The CDR3 sequence is CASSRDEWDGLHVYEQYF. For the CDR3, the DNA is TGTGCCAGCAGCCGTGATGAATGGGATGGACTACACGTCTACGAGCAGTACTTC.

This clonotype appeared many times. The gene calls are TRBV24-1 and TRBJ2-7; D is ambiguous. Trimming removed 8 bases from V and 6 bases from J, with 16 bases in between. Germline CDR1 KGHDR, CDR2 SFDVKD. The CDR3 length is 13 residues. This chain's CDR3 is CATTMEVPGEQYF. CDR3 bases: TGTGCCACCACCATGGAAGTGCCCGGCGAGCAGTACTTC.

This clonotype was found a few times. This chain links TRBV9 with TRBJ2-3; TRBD2 is a possible D gene (6 bases). The germline gives CDR1 SGDLS, CDR2 YYNGEE. This CDR3 is 14 amino acids long. V was shortened by 1 base and J by 4 bases, with 10 bases between the two germline ends. As DNA, the CDR3 is TGTGCCAGCAGCGTACGGGGGAGTCCAGATACGCAGTATTTT. Translation: CASSVRGSPDTQYF.

This clonotype was detected a few times. This chain links TRBV6-1 with TRBJ1-5, with a tentative D call TRBD1 (5 bases). The CDR3 has 17 amino acids. The V end was cut by 2 bases, the J end by 2 bases, with 16 bases between. Looked up from germline, CDR1 is MNHNS and CDR2 is SASEGT. The DNA for the CDR3 is TGTGCCAGCAGTGAATATCAGGGTAAAGCGGGCAATCAGCCCCAGCATTTT. This encodes CASSEYQGKAGNQPQHF.

This clonotype was counted a few times. The chain has TRBV28 and TRBJ1-2, with a possible D match to TRBD1 (5 bases). V was clipped by 6 bases and J by 4 bases, with 12 bases between them. CDR1 and CDR2 from the germline V gene are MDHEN and SYDVKM. This CDR3 comprises 13 residues. The CDR3 loop is CASSKQGSYGYTF. The CDR3 DNA follows: TGTGCCAGCAGCAAGCAGGGTTCCTATGGCTACACCTTC.